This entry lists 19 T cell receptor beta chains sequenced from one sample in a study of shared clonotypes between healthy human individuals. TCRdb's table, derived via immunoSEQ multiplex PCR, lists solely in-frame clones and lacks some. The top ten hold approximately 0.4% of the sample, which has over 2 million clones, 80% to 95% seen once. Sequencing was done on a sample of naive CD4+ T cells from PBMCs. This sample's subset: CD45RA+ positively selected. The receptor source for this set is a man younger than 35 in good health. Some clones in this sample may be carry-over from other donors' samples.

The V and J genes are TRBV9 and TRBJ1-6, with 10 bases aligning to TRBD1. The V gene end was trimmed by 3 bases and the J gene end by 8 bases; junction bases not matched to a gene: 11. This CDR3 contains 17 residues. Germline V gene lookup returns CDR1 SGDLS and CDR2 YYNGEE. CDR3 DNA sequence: TGTGCCAGCAGCGCAGACAGGGGGCGAGGATACGATTCACCCCTCCACTTT. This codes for CASSADRGRGYDSPLHF.

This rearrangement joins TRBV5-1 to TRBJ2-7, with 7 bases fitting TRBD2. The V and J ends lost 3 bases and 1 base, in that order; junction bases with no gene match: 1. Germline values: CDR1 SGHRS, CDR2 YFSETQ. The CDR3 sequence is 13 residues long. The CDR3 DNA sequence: TGCGCCAGCAGCTGGGAGGGGTCCTACGAGCAGTACTTC. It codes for CASSWEGSYEQYF.

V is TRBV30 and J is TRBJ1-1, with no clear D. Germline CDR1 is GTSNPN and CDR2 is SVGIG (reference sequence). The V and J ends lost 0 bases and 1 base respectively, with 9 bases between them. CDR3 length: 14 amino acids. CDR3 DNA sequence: TGTGCCTGGAGTGTGTTGTCAGAGAACACTGAAGCTTTCTTT. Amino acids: CAWSVLSENTEAFF.

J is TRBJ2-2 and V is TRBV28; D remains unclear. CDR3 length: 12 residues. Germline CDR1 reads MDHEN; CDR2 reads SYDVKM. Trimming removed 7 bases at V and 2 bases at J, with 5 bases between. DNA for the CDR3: TGTGCCAGCAAAGTTAACACCGGGGAGCTGTTTTTT. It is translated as CASKVNTGELFF.

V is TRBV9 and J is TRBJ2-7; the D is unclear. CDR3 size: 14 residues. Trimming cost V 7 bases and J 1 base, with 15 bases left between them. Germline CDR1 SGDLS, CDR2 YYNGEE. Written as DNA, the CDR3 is TGTGCCAGCTCAACACAGTTAGTGTCCTACGAGCAGTACTTC. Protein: CASSTQLVSYEQYF.

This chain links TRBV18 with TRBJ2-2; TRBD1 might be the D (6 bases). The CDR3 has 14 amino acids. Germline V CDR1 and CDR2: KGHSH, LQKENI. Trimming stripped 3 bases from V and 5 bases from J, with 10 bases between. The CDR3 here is CASSPSTGTGELFF. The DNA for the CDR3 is TGTGCCAGCTCACCTTCAACAGGGACCGGGGAGCTGTTTTTT.

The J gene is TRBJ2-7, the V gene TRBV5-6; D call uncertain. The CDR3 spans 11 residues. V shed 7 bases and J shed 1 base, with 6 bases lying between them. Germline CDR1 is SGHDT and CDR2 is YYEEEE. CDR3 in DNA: TGTGCCAGCGGTCAATCCTACGAGCAGTACTTC. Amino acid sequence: CASGQSYEQYF.

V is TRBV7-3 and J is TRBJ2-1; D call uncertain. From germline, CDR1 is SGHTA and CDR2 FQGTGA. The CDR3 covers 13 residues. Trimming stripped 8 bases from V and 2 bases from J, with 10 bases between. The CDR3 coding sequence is TGTGCCAGCGCCCCCACGGCCTACAATGAGCAGTTCTTC. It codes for CASAPTAYNEQFF.

The CDR3 protein is CASSTGGTVTYEQYF. Written as DNA, the CDR3 is TGTGCCAGCAGCACCGGCGGGACAGTGACCTACGAGCAGTACTTC. The chain joins TRBV11-2 to TRBJ2-7; TRBD1 is a possible D gene (7 bases). Germline lookup yields CDR1 SGHAT and CDR2 FQNNGV. With 5 bases removed from V and 2 bases from J, the gap between germline ends came to 16 bases. This CDR3 contains 15 residues.

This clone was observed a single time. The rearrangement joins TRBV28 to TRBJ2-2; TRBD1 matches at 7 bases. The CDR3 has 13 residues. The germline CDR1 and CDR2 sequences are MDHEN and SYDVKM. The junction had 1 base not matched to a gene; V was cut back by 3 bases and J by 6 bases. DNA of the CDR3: TGTGCCAGCAGTTTTGGACAGGCCGGGGAGCTGTTTTTT. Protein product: CASSFGQAGELFF.

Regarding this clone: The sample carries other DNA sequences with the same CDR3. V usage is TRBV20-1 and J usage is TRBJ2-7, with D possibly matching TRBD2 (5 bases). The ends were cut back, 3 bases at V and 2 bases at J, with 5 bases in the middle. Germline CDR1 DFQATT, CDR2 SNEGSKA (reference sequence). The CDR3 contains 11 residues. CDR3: CSAREAYEQYF. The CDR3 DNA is TGCAGTGCTAGGGAGGCCTACGAGCAGTACTTC.

CDR3 nucleotide sequence: TGTGCCAGCAGCGTATCAAGCGTGGCAGATACGCAGTATTTT. Its translation is CASSVSSVADTQYF. The chain joins TRBV9 to TRBJ2-3; D is undetermined. Trimming took off 1 base at V and 4 bases at J, with 10 bases between the two ends. This CDR3 spans 14 amino acids. Germline-derived CDR1 and CDR2 are SGDLS and YYNGEE.

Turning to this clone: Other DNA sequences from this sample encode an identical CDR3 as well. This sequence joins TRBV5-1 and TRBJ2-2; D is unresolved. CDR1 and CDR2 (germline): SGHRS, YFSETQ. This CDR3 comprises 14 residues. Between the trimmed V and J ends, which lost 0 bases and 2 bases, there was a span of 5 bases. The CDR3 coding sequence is TGCGCCAGCAGCTTGGAGAGAAACACCGGGGAGCTGTTTTTT. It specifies CASSLERNTGELFF. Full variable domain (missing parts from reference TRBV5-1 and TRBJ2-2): KAGVTQTPRYLIKTRGQQVTLSCSPISGHRSVSWYQQTPGQGLQFLFEYFSETQRNKGNFPGRFSGRQFSNSRSEMNVSTLELGDSALYLCASSLERNTGELFFGEGSRLTVL.

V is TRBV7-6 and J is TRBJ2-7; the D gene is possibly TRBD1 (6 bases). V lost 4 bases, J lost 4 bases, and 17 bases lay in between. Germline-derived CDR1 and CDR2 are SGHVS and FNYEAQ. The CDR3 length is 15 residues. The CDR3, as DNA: TGTGCCAGCAGCTCACTTAAAGGACAGACTTACGAGCAGTACTTC. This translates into CASSSLKGQTYEQYF.

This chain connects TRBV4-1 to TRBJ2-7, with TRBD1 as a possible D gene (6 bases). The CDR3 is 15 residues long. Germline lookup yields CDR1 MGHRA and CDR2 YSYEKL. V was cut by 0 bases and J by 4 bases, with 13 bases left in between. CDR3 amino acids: CASSQDGTSRYEQYF. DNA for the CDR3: TGCGCCAGCAGCCAAGACGGGACAAGCAGATACGAGCAGTACTTC.

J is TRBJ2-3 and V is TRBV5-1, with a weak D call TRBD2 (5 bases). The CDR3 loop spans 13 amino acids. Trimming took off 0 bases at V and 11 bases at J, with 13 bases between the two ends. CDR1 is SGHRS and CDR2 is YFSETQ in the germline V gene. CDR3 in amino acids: CASSLGVSEEQYF. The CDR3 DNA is TGCGCCAGCAGCTTGGGGGTCTCGGAGGAGCAGTATTTT.

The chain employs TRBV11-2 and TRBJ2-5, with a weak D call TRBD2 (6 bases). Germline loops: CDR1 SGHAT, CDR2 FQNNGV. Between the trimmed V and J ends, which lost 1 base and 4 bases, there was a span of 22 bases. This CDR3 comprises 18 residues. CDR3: CASSLAVNRRVVTETQYF. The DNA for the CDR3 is TGTGCCAGCAGCTTAGCAGTTAACAGGAGGGTGGTGACAGAGACCCAGTACTTC.

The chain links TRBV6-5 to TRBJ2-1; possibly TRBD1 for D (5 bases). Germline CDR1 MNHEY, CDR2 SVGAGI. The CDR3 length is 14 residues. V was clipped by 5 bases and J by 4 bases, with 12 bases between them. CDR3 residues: CASSTRTIYNEQFF. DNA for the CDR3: TGTGCCAGCAGTACCCGGACAATATACAATGAGCAGTTCTTC.

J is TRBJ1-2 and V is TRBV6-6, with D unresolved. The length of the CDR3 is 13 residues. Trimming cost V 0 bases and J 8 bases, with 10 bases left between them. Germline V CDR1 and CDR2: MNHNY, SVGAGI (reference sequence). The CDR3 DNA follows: TGTGCCAGCAGTTACTCTGGGTCCGCGGGCTACACCTTC. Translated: CASSYSGSAGYTF.